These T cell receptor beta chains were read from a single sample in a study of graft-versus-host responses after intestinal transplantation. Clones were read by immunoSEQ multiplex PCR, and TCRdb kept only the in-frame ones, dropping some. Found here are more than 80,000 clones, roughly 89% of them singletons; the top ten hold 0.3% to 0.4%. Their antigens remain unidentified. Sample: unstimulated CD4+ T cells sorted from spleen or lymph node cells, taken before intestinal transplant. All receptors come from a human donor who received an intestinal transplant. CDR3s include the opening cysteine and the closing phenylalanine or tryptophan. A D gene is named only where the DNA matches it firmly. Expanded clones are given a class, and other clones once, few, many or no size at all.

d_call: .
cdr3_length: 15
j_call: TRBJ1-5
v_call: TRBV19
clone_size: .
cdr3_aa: CASSPGGGSNQPQHF
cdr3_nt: TGTGCCAGCAGCCCGGGAGGGGGTAGCAATCAGCCCCAGCATTTT

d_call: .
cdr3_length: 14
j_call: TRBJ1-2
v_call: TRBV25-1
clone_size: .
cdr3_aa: CASIPQGRVYGYTF
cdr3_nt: TGTGCCAGCATTCCCCAGGGCAGGGTCTATGGCTACACCTTC

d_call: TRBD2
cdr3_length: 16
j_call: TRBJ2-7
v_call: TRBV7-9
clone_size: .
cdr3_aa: CASSSWTSGSSYEQYF
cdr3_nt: TGTGCCAGCAGCTCTTGGACTAGCGGGAGCTCCTACGAGCAGTACTTC

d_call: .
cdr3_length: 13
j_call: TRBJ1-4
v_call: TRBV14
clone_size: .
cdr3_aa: CASSQAGSGKLFF
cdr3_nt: TGTGCCAGCAGCCAGGCAGGGTCGGGAAAACTGTTTTTT

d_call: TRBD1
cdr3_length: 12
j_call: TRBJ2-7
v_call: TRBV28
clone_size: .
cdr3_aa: CARTGDSYEQYF
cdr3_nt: TGTGCCAGAACAGGGGATTCCTACGAGCAGTACTTC

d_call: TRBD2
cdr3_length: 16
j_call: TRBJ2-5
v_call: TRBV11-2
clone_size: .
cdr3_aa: CASSLGVSGRSQTQYF
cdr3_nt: TGTGCCAGCAGCTTAGGGGTTAGCGGGAGGTCACAGACCCAGTACTTC

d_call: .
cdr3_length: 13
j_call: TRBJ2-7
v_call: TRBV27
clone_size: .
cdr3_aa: CASSLKRTYEQYF
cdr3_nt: TGTGCCAGCAGTTTGAAGCGAACCTACGAGCAGTACTTC

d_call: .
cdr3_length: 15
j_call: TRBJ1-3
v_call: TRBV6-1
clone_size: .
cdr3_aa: CASSESQDSGNTIYF
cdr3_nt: TGTGCCAGCAGTGAATCCCAGGACTCTGGAAACACCATATATTTT

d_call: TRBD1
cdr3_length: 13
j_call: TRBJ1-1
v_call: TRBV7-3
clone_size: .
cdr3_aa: CASRIDRVTEAFF
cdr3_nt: TGTGCCAGCAGGATCGACAGGGTGACTGAAGCTTTCTTT

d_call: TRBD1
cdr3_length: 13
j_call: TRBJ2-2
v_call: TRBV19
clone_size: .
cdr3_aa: CACRQGNTGELFF
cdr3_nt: TGTGCCTGTCGACAGGGGAACACCGGGGAGCTGTTTTTT

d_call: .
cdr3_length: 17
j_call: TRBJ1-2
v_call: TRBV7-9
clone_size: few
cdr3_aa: CASSLGVASLHNYGYTF
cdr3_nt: TGTGCCAGCAGCTTAGGGGTAGCCAGCCTTCATAACTATGGCTACACCTTC

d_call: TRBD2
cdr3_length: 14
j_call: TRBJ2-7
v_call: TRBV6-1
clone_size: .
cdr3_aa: CASRLLAGGSEQYF
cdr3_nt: TGTGCCAGCAGGTTACTAGCGGGGGGGAGCGAGCAGTACTTC

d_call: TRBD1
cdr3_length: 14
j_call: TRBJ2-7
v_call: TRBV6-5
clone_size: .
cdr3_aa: CASSRDRVIHEQYF
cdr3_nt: TGTGCCAGCAGCCGGGACAGGGTAATACACGAGCAGTACTTC

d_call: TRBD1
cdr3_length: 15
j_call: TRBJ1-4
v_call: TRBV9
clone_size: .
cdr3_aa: CASSPGQGQFEKLFF
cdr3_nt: TGTGCCAGCAGCCCCGGACAGGGGCAGTTTGAAAAACTGTTTTTT

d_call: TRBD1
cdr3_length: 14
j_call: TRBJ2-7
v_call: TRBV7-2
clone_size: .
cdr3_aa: CASSADRGNYEQYF
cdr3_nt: TGTGCCAGCAGCGCCGACAGGGGGAACTACGAGCAGTACTTC

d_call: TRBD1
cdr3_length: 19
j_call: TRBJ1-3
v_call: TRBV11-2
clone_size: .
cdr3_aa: CASTRHEGVGQGSGNTIYF
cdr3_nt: TGTGCCAGCACTAGGCACGAGGGTGTGGGACAGGGCTCTGGAAACACCATATATTTT

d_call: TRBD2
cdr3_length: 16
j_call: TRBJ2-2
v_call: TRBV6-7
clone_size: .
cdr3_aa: CASRVEGRAVGGELFF
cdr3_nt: TGTGCCAGCCGGGTAGAGGGGAGGGCGGTTGGCGGGGAGCTGTTTTTT

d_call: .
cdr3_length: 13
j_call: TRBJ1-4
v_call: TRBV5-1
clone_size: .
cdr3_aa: CASSRGSEEKLFF
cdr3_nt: TGCGCCAGCAGCCGAGGTTCGGAGGAAAAACTGTTTTTT

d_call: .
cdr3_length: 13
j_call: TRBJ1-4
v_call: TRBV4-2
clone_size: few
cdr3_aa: CASSQGDTEKLFF
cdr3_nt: TGTGCCAGCAGCCAAGGGGACACCGAAAAACTGTTTTTT

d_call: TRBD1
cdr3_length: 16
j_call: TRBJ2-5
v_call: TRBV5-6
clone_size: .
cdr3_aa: CASSKRDRGLQETQYF
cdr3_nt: TGTGCCAGCAGCAAGAGGGACAGGGGGCTCCAAGAGACCCAGTACTTC

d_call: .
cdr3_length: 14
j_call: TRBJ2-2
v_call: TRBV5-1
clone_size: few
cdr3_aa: CASRTDLPTGELFF
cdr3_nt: TGCGCCAGCCGGACAGACTTACCCACCGGGGAGCTGTTTTTT

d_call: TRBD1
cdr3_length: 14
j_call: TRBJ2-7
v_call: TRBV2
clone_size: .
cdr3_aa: CASSEDRGIYEQYF
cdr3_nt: TGTGCCAGCAGCGAGGACAGGGGGATCTACGAGCAGTACTTC

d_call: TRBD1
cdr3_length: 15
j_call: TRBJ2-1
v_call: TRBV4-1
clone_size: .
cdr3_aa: CASSQPTGLRNEQFF
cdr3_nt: TGCGCCAGCAGCCAACCGACAGGGCTGCGTAATGAGCAGTTCTTC

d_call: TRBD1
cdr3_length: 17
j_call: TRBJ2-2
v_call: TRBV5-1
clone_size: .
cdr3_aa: CASSLGQGAPGTGELFF
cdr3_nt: TGCGCCAGCAGCCTGGGACAGGGGGCGCCCGGCACCGGGGAGCTGTTTTTT

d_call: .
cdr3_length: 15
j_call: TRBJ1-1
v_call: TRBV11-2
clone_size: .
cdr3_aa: CASSIIEVSNTEAFF
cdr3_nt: TGTGCCAGCAGCATAATAGAAGTTTCAAACACTGAAGCTTTCTTT

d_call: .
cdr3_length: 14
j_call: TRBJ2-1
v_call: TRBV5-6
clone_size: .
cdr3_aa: CASSLATVYNEQFF
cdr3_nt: TGTGCCAGCAGCTTGGCCACGGTATACAATGAGCAGTTCTTC

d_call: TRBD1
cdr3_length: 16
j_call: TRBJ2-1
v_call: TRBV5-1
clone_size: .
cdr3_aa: CASSLALRGPPNEQFF
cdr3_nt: TGCGCCAGCAGCTTGGCCTTGAGGGGGCCACCCAATGAGCAGTTCTTC

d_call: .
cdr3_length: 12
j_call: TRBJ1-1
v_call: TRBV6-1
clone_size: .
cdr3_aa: CASSERVPEAFF
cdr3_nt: TGTGCCAGCAGTGAGCGGGTCCCTGAAGCTTTCTTT

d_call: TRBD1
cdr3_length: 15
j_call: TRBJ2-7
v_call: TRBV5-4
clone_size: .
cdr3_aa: CASSVSAGGTYEQYF
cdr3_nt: TGTGCCAGCAGCGTTTCAGCAGGGGGAACCTACGAGCAGTACTTC

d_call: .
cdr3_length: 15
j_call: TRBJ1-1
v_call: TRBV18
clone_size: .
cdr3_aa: CASSPRGRKNTEAFF
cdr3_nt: TGTGCCAGCTCACCTCGGGGAAGAAAGAACACTGAAGCTTTCTTT

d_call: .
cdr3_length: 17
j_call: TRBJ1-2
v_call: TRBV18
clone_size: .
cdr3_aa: CASSPLPQPDSTYGYTF
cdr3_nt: TGTGCCAGCTCACCACTCCCACAGCCGGACAGTACCTATGGCTACACCTTC

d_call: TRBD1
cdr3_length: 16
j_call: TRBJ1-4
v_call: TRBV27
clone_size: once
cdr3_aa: CASGGVQGQGNEKLFF
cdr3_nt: TGTGCCAGCGGTGGTGTCCAGGGACAGGGGAATGAAAAACTGTTTTTT

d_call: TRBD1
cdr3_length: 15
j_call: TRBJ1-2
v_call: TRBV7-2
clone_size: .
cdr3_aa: CASSLTGQGGYGYTF
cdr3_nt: TGTGCCAGCAGCTTAACCGGACAGGGCGGCTATGGCTACACCTTC

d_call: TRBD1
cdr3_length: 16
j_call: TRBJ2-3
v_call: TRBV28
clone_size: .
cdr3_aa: CASSSPSGQATDTQYF
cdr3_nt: TGTGCCAGCAGTTCCCCCTCGGGACAGGCTACAGATACGCAGTATTTT

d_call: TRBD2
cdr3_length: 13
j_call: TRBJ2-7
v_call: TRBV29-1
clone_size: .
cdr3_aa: CSVEGGNSYEQYF
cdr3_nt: TGCAGCGTTGAGGGGGGGAACTCCTACGAGCAGTACTTC

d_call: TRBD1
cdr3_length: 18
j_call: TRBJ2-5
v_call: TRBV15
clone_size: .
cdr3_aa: CATSRTPTQQGPQETQYF
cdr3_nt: TGTGCCACCAGCAGAACCCCCACCCAACAGGGGCCCCAAGAGACCCAGTACTTC

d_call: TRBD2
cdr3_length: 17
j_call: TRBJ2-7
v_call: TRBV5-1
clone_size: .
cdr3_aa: CASSLGSLAGGRDEQYF
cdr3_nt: TGCGCCAGCAGCTTGGGTTCTTTGGCGGGGGGGCGTGACGAGCAGTACTTC

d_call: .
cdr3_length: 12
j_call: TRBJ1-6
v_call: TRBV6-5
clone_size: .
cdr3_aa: CASSWLSGTLHF
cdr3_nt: TGTGCCAGCAGTTGGCTTTCGGGTACCCTCCACTTT

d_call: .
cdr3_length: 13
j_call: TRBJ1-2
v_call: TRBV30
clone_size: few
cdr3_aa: CAWRGLQGSGYTF
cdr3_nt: TGTGCCTGGAGGGGCCTACAGGGAAGTGGCTACACCTTC

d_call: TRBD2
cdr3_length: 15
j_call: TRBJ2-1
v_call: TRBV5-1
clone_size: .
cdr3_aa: CASSTLAGGKNEQFF
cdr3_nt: TGCGCCAGCAGCACATTAGCGGGAGGAAAGAATGAGCAGTTCTTC

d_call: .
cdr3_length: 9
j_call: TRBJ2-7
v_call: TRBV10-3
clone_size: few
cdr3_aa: CGQGTGQYF
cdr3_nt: TGTGGGCAGGGGACGGGGCAGTACTTC

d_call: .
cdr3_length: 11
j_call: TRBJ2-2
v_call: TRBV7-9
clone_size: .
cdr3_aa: CARLVHGELFF
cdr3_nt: TGTGCCAGACTAGTACACGGGGAGCTGTTTTTT

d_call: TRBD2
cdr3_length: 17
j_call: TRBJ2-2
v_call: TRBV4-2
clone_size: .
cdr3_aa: CASSPGLAGGVTGELFF
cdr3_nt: TGTGCCAGCAGCCCAGGACTAGCGGGGGGCGTTACCGGGGAGCTGTTTTTT

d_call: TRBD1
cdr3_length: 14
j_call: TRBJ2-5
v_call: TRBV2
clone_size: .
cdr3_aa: CASSPRTGGETQYF
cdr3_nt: TGTGCCAGCAGCCCCCGGACAGGGGGCGAGACCCAGTACTTC

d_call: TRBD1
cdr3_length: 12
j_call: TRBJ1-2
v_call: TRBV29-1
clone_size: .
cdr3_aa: CSVSQGAYGYTF
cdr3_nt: TGCAGCGTGTCACAGGGGGCCTATGGCTACACCTTC

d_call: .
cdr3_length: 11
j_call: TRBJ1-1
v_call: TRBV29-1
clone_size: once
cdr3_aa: CSVWEGTEAFF
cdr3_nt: TGCAGCGTGTGGGAGGGCACTGAAGCTTTCTTT

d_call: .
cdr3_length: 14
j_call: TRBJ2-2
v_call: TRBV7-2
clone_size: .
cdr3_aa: CASSFVTNTGELFF
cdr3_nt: TGTGCCAGCAGCTTTGTAACGAACACCGGGGAGCTGTTTTTT

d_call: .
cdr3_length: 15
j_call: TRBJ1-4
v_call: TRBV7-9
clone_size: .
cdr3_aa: CASSLGEWTNEKLFF
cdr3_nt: TGTGCCAGCAGCTTAGGGGAGTGGACTAATGAAAAACTGTTTTTT

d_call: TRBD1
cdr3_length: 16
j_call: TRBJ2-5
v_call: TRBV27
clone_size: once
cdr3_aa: CASSPSSGGTSETQYF
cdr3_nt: TGTGCCAGCAGTCCTTCCTCAGGGGGCACGTCCGAGACCCAGTACTTC

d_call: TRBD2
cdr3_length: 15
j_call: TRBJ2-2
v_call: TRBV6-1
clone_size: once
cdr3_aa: CASLPGTTPTGELFF
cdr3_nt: TGTGCCAGCCTCCCGGGGACTACCCCGACCGGGGAGCTGTTTTTT